The T cell receptor (beta chain) under discussion was sequenced for a study of control samples from healthy donors and cancer patients. The method was immunoSEQ multiplex PCR; TCRdb's version includes in-frame clones alone and lacks a portion of them. The profile shows 150,000 or so clones, approximately 94% of them singletons. The CDR3 loop spans 13 amino acids. V lost 4 bases to trimming and J lost 0 bases, with 7 bases between them. Germline CDR1 is SEHNR and CDR2 is FQNEAQ (reference sequence). The chain joins TRBV7-9 to TRBJ2-7; D is unclear. The sequence came from a woman aged 40-49 years in good health. Sequencing input: blood. As DNA, the CDR3 is TGTGCCAGCAGCTCAGTCCGCTCCTACGAGCAGTACTTC. Its translation: CASSSVRSYEQYF.